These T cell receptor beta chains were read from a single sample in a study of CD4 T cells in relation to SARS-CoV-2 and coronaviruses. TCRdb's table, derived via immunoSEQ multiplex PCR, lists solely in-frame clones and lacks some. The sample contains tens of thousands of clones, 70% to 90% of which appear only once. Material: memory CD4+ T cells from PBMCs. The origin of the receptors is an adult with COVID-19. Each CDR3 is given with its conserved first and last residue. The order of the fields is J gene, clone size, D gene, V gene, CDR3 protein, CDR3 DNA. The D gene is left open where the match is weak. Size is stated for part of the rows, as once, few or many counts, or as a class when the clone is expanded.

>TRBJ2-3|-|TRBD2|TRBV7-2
CASSFDPGLARDTQYF
TGTGCCAGCAGCTTTGACCCGGGACTAGCCCGAGATACGCAGTATTTT
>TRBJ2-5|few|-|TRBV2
CASPGQETQYF
TGTGCCAGCCCAGGACAAGAGACCCAGTACTTC
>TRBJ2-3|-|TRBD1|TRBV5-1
CASSLRQGGDTQYF
TGCGCCAGCAGCTTGAGACAGGGGGGAGATACGCAGTATTTT
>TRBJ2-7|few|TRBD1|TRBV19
CATGTERNEQYF
TGTGCCACAGGGACAGAGAGAAACGAGCAGTACTTC
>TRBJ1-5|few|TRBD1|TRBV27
CASSSRGHQPQHF
TGTGCCAGCAGTTCCAGGGGGCATCAGCCCCAGCATTTT
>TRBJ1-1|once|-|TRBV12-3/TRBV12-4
CASIYSGYTEAFF
TGTGCCAGCATTTATTCAGGGTACACTGAAGCTTTCTTT
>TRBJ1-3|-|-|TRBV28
CASSLTRGRVGNTIYF
TGTGCCAGCAGTTTAACGCGGGGACGCGTCGGAAACACCATATATTTT
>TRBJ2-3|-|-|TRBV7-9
CASTLIGGFTDTQYF
TGTGCCAGCACCCTAATTGGCGGATTCACAGATACGCAGTATTTT
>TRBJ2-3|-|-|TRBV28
CASSLGTASTDTQYF
TGTGCCAGCAGCCTAGGGACGGCTAGCACAGATACGCAGTATTTT
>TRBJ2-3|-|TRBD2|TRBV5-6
CASSRAGGWGTDTQYF
TGTGCCAGCAGCAGGGCGGGAGGGTGGGGGACAGATACGCAGTATTTT
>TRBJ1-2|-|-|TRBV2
CASSPGQNYGYTF
TGTGCCAGCAGTCCCGGACAGAACTATGGCTACACCTTC
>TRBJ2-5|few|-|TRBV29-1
CSVVEGSQETQYF
TGCAGCGTTGTGGAGGGCAGCCAAGAGACCCAGTACTTC
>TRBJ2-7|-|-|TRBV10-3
CANGTAYEQYF
TGTGCCAACGGGACCGCCTACGAGCAGTACTTC
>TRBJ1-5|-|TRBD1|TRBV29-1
CSVSAGQSSNQPQHF
TGCAGCGTTTCTGCGGGACAGTCAAGCAATCAGCCCCAGCATTTT
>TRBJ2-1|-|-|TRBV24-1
CATSDTESGRSYNEQFF
TGTGCCACCAGTGATACCGAGAGCGGCCGTTCCTACAATGAGCAGTTCTTC
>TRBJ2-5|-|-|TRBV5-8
CASSWPGAPETQYF
TGTGCCAGCAGCTGGCCGGGGGCTCCAGAGACCCAGTACTTC
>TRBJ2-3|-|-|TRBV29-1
CSVGRQTDTQYF
TGCAGCGTTGGAAGACAGACAGATACGCAGTATTTT
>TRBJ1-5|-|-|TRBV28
CASSGDRHPLAQHF
TGTGCCAGCAGTGGAGATCGACACCCGTTAGCCCAGCATTTT
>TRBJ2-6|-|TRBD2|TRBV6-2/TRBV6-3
CASSTSGLSGANVLTF
TGTGCCAGCAGTACTAGCGGACTCTCTGGGGCCAACGTCCTGACTTTC
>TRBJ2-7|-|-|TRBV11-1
CASSTRQSPSSYEQYF
TGTGCCAGCAGCACAAGACAGTCTCCGAGCTCCTACGAGCAGTACTTC
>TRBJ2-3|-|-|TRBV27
CASSISTAGPTDTQYF
TGTGCCAGCAGTATAAGCACAGCGGGCCCGACAGATACGCAGTATTTT
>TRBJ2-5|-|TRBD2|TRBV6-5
CASQRSGTLQETQYF
TGTGCCAGCCAACGTAGCGGGACTCTCCAAGAGACCCAGTACTTC
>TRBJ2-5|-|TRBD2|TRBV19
CATGLAVQETQYF
TGTGCCACGGGACTAGCGGTTCAAGAGACCCAGTACTTC